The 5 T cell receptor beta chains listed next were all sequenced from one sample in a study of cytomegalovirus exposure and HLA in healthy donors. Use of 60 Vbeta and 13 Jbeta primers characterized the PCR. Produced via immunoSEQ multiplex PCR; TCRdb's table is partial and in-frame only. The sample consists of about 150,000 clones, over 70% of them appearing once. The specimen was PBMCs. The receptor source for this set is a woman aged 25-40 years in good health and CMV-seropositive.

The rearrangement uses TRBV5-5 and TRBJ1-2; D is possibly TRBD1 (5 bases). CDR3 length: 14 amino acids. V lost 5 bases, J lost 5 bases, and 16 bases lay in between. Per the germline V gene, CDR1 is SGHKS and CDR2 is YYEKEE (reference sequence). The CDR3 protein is CASRNYGGGYGYTF. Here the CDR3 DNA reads TGTGCCAGCAGGAATTATGGCGGGGGGTATGGCTACACCTTC.

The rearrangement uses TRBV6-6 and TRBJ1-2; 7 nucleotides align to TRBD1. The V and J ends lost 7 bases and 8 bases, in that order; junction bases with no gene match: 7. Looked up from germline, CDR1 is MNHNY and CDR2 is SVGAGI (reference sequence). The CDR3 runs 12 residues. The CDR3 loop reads CASKQGEQGYTF. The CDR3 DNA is TGTGCCAGCAAGCAGGGGGAGCAGGGCTACACCTTC.

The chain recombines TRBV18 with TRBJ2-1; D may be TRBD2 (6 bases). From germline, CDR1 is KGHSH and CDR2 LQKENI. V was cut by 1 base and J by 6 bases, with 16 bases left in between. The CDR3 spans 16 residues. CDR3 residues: CASSPRSGRGGNEQFF. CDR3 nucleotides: TGTGCCAGCTCACCACGTTCCGGGAGAGGTGGCAATGAGCAGTTCTTC.

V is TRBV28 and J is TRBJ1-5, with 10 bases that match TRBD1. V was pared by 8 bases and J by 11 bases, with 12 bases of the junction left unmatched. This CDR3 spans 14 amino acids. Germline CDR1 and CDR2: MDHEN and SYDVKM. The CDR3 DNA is TGTGCCAGCGGGGACAGGGGCCCTCAGGGGGCCCAGCATTTT. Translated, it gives CASGDRGPQGAQHF. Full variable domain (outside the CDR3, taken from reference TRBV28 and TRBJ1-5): DVKVTQSSRYLVKRTGEKVFLECVQDMDHENMFWYRQDPGLGLRLIYFSYDVKMKEKGDIPEGYSVSREKKERFSLILESASTNQTSMYLCASGDRGPQGAQHFGDGTRLSIL.

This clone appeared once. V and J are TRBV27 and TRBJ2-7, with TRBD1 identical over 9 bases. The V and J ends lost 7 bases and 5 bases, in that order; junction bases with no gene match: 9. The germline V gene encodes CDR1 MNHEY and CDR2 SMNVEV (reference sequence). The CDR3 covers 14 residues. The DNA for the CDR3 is TGTGCCAGCAAACTACAGGGGGCGGCCGACGAGCAGTACTTC. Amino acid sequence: CASKLQGAADEQYF.